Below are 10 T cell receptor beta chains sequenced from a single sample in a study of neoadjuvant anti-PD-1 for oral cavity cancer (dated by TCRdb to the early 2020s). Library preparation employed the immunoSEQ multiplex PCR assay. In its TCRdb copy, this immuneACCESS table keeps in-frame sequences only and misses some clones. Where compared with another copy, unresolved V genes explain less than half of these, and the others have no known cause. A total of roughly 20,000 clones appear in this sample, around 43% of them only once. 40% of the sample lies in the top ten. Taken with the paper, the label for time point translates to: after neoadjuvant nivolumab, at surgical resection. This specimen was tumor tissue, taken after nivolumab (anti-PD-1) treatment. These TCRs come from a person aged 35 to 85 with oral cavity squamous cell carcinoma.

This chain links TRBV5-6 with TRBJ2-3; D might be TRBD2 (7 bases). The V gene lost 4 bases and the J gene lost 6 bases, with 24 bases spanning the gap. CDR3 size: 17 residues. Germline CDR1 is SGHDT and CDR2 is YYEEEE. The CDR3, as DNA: TGTGCCAGCAGCCCGGGGGCCTTGGGCAGGGGAGGGGATACGCAGTATTTT. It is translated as CASSPGALGRGGDTQYF.

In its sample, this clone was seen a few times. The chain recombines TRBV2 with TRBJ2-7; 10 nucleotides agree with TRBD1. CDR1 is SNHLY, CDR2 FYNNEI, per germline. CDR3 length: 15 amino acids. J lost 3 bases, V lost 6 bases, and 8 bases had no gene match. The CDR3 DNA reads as TGTGCCAGCAGGGGGACAGGGGACAGAAGCTACGAGCAGTACTTC. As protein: CASRGTGDRSYEQYF. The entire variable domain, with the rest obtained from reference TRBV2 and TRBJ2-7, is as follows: EPEVTQTPSHQVTQMGQEVILRCVPISNHLYFYWYRQILGQKVEFLVSFYNNEISEKSEIFDDQFSVERPDGSNFTLKIRSTKLEDSAMYFCASRGTGDRSYEQYFGPGTRLTVT.

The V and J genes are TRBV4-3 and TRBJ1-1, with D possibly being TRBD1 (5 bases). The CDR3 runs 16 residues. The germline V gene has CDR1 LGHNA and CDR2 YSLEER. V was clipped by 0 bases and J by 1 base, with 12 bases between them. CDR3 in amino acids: CASSQDLGAWNTEAFF. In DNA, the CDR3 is TGCGCCAGCAGCCAAGATCTCGGGGCATGGAACACTGAAGCTTTCTTT.

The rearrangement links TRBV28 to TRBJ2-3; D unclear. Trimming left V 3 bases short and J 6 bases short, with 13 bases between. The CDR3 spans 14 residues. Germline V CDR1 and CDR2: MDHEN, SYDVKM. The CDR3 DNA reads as TGTGCCAGCAGTTTCGACACGAAGCAGGATACGCAGTATTTT. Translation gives CASSFDTKQDTQYF.

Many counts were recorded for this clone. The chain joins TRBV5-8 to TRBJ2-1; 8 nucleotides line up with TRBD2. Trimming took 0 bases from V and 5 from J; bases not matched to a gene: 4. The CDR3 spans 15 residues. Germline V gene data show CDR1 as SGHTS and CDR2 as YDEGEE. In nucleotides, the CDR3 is TGTGCCAGCAGCTTGGAGGGCGGGGGGCACAATGAGCAGTTCTTC. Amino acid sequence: CASSLEGGGHNEQFF.

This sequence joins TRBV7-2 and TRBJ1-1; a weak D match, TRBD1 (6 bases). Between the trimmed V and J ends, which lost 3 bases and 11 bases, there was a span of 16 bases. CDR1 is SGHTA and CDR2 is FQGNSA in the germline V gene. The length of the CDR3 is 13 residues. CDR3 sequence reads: CASSFKTGFRAFF. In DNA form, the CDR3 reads TGTGCCAGCAGCTTTAAAACAGGGTTTCGTGCTTTCTTT.

CDR3 DNA sequence: TGTGCCAGCAGCTACGGACAGGGCTCGTACGAGCAGTACTTC. Amino acids: CASSYGQGSYEQYF. The chain employs TRBV7-2 and TRBJ2-7, with 8 bases lining up with TRBD1. This CDR3 has 14 residues. Trimming removed 4 bases from V and 4 bases from J; junction bases left unmatched: 6. The germline V gene encodes CDR1 SGHTA and CDR2 FQGNSA.

The CDR3 DNA follows: TGTGCCAGCAGCCCCTCCGTGGCCTTTACAGATACGCAGTATTTT. Amino acid sequence: CASSPSVAFTDTQYF. The chain uses TRBV7-7 and TRBJ2-3; D not resolved. The CDR3 sequence is 15 residues long. Per the germline V gene, CDR1 is SSHAT and CDR2 is FNYEAQ (reference sequence). The ends were cut back, 5 bases at V and 3 bases at J, with 15 bases in the middle.

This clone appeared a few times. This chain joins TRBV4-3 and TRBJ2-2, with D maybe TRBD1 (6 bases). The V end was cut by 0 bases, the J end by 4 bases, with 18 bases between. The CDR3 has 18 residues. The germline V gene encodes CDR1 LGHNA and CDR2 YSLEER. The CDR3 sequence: CASSQDVRSGAGTGELFF. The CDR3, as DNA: TGCGCCAGCAGCCAAGATGTGAGGTCAGGGGCGGGCACCGGGGAGCTGTTTTTT.

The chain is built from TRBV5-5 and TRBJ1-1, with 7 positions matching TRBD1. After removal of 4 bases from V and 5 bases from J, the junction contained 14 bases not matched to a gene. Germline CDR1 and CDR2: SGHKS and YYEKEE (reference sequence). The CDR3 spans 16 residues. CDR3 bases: TGTGCCAGCAGCCACTCGCCCCACAGGGGCAATACTGAAGCTTTCTTT. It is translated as CASSHSPHRGNTEAFF.